This record covers a single T cell receptor (beta chain). This CDR3 is 15 amino acids long. J lost 6 bases, V lost 6 bases, and 7 bases had no gene match. Germline values: CDR1 MNHNY, CDR2 SVGAGI (reference sequence). This entry comes from a study of blood T cell repertoires in COVID-19. Measured with immunoSEQ multiplex PCR; TCRdb has only the in-frame clones, and not every one. The top ten hold around 2.9% of the sample, which has about 200,000 clones, less than 90% seen once. This receptor was identified in a woman aged 25 to 39 who had been exposed to COVID-19. The V gene is TRBV6-6, the J gene TRBJ1-6; the match to TRBD1 covers 8 bases. Sequencing was performed on PBMCs or T cells enriched from blood (not recorded which). CDR3 protein: CASRVPGQANSPLHF. In DNA form, the CDR3 reads TGTGCCAGCAGAGTCCCGGGACAGGCTAATTCACCCCTCCACTTT.